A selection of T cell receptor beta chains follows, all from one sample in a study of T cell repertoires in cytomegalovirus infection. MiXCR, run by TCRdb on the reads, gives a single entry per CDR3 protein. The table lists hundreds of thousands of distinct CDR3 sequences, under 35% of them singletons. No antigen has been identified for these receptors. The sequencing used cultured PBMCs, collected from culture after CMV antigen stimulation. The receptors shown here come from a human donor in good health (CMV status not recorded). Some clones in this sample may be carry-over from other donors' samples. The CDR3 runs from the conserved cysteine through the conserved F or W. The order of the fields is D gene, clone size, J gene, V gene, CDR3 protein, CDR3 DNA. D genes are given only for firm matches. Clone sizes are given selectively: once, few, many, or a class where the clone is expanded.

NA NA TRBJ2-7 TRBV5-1 CASSVDHIYEEQYF TGCGCCAGCAGCGTGGACCATATCTACGAGGAGCAGTACTTC
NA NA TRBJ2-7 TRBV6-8 CASSEAGTPSYEQYF TGTGCCAGCAGCGAGGCCGGGACACCTTCCTACGAGCAGTACTTC
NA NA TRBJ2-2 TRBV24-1 CATSDPMSTGELFF TGTGCCACCAGTGACCCCATGAGCACCGGGGAGCTGTTTTTT
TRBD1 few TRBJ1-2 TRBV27 CASSPLAGGDYGYTF TGTGCCAGCAGTCCTCTGGCAGGGGGGGATTATGGCTACACCTTC
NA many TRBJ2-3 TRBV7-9 CASRTPPRGHSTDTQYF TGTGCCAGCAGGACCCCTCCGCGGGGTCATAGCACAGATACGCAGTATTTT
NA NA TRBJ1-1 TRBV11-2 CASSLTPGVTEAFF TGTGCCAGCAGCTTGACTCCGGGGGTCACTGAAGCTTTCTTT
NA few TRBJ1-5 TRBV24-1 CATSEGTSNQPQHF TGTGCCACCAGTGAGGGGACGTCGAATCAGCCCCAGCATTTT
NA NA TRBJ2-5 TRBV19 CASKSTEQETQYF TGTGCCAGTAAGAGCACAGAACAAGAGACCCAGTACTTC
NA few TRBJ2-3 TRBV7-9 CASSPPRAARTDTQYF TGTGCCAGCAGCCCCCCTCGGGCCGCCCGCACAGATACGCAGTATTTT
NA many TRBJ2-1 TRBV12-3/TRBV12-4 CASSLEQGGNEQFF TGTGCCAGCAGTTTAGAACAGGGTGGGAATGAGCAGTTCTTC
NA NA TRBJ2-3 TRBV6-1 CASSEAIISTDTQYF TGTGCCAGCAGTGAAGCCATCATAAGCACAGATACGCAGTATTTT
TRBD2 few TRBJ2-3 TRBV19 CASNGGRDLDTQYF TGTGCCAGTAATGGCGGGAGGGATTTAGATACGCAGTATTTT
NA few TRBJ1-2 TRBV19 CASSISAAGVYGYTF TGTGCCAGTAGTATTAGCGCAGCTGGGGTTTATGGCTACACCTTC
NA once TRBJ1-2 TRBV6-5 CASNNREGYGYTF TGTGCCAGCAACAACAGGGAGGGCTATGGCTACACCTTC
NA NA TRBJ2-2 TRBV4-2 CASSQDRVAGELFF TGTGCCAGCAGCCAAGATCGCGTAGCGGGGGAGCTGTTTTTT
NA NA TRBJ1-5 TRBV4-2 CASSQVIGDQPQHF TGTGCCAGCAGCCAAGTAATAGGGGATCAGCCCCAGCATTTT
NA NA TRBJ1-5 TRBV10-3 CAISDVAPNQPQHF TGTGCCATCAGTGATGTCGCCCCGAATCAGCCCCAGCATTTT
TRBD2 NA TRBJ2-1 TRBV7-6 CASSQGTSPYNEQFF TGTGCTAGCAGCCAGGGGACTAGCCCCTACAATGAGCAGTTCTTC
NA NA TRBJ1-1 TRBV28 CASRRDGNTEAFF TGTGCCAGCAGGCGGGACGGGAACACTGAAGCTTTCTTT
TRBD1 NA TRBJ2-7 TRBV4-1 CASSRDRQSYEQYF TGCGCCAGCAGCCGGGACAGGCAGTCCTACGAGCAGTACTTC
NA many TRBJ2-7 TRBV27 CASSFGGGLSYEQYF TGTGCCAGCAGTTTCGGCGGAGGGCTCTCCTACGAGCAGTACTTC
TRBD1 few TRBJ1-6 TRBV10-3 CAISDRTGKGQGGNSPLHF TGTGCCATCAGTGACCGCACTGGGAAGGGACAGGGTGGTAATTCACCCCTCCACTTT
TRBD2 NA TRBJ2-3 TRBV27 CASSQTSGKATQYF TGTGCCAGCAGTCAGACTAGCGGGAAGGCTACGCAGTATTTT
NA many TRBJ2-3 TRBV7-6 CASSWRTSTDTQYF TGTGCCAGCAGCTGGAGGACCAGCACAGATACGCAGTATTTT
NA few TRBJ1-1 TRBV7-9 CASSNGESAFF TGTGCCAGCAGCAACGGCGAGTCGGCTTTCTTT
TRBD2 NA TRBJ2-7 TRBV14 CASSSLAVTYEQYF TGTGCCAGCAGCTCACTAGCGGTAACCTACGAGCAGTACTTC
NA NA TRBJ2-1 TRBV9 CASSVESGHNEQFF TGTGCCAGCAGCGTAGAGTCGGGGCACAATGAGCAGTTCTTC
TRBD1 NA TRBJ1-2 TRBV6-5 CASSTGGGVDYGYTF TGTGCCAGCTCGACAGGGGGAGGTGTAGACTATGGCTACACCTTC
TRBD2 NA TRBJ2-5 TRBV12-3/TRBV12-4 CASSLGGAGGGGTQYF TGTGCCAGCAGTTTAGGAGGGGCAGGTGGGGGGGGGACCCAGTACTTC
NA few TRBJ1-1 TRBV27 CASKTGAKGTEAFF TGTGCCAGCAAAACGGGGGCCAAGGGCACTGAAGCTTTCTTT
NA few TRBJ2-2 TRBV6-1 CASRLTQYANTGELFF TGTGCCAGCCGATTAACCCAATACGCGAACACCGGGGAGCTGTTTTTT
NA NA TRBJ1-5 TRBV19 CASSLGRFWNQPQHF TGTGCCAGTAGTTTGGGACGGTTTTGGAATCAGCCCCAGCATTTT
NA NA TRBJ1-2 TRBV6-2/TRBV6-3 CASSVAYGYTF TGTGCCAGCAGTGTGGCCTATGGCTACACCTTC
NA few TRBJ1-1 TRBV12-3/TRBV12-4 CASSYSRTTEAFF TGTGCCAGCAGTTATAGTCGTACCACTGAAGCTTTCTTT
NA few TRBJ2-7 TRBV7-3 CASSPSPDSSYEQYF TGTGCCAGCAGCCCTAGCCCCGACAGCTCCTACGAGCAGTACTTC
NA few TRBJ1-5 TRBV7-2 CASSFANQPQHF TGTGCCAGCAGCTTTGCGAATCAGCCCCAGCATTTT
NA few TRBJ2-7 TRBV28 CASSQDYVQYF TGTGCCAGCAGTCAAGACTACGTGCAGTACTTC
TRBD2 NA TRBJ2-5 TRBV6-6 CASSYGSGRTNF TGTGCCAGCAGTTACGGTAGCGGGAGGACCAACTTC
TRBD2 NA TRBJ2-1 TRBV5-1 CASSGTGTSGIEQFF TGCGCCAGCAGCGGAACCGGGACTAGCGGTATTGAGCAGTTCTTC
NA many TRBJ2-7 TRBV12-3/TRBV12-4 CASSWTISAYEQYF TGTGCCAGCAGTTGGACTATCTCCGCCTACGAGCAGTACTTC
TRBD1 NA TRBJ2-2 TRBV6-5 CASSQPRTGGYTGELFF TGTGCCAGCAGCCAACCAAGGACAGGGGGATACACCGGGGAGCTGTTTTTT
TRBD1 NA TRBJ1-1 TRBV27 CASKADRVGTEAFF TGTGCCAGCAAGGCGGACAGGGTAGGCACTGAAGCTTTCTTT
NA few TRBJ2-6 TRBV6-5 CASKRRGTGANVLTF TGTGCCAGCAAGCGGAGGGGGACTGGGGCCAACGTCCTGACTTTC
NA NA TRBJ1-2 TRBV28 CASSLGWGLGGYTF TGTGCCAGCAGTTTAGGTTGGGGGCTTGGTGGCTACACCTTC
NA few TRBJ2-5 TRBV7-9 CASSPGLWRQETQYF TGTGCCAGCAGCCCGGGCCTCTGGCGCCAAGAGACCCAGTACTTC
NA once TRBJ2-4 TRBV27 CASSPLRGGKNIQYF TGTGCCAGCAGTCCCCTCAGGGGAGGCAAAAACATTCAGTACTTC
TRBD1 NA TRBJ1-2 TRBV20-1 CSARDSNYGYTF TGCAGTGCTCGGGACAGCAACTATGGCTACACCTTC
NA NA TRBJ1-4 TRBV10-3 CAISDPGYNEKLFF TGTGCCATCAGTGACCCAGGTTATAATGAAAAACTGTTTTTT
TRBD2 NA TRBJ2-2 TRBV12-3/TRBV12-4 CASSWGTSGSFTGELFF TGTGCCAGCAGTTGGGGGACTAGCGGGAGTTTCACCGGGGAGCTGTTTTTT
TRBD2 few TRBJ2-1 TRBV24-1 CATSDAIAGGWEAEQFF TGTGCCACCAGTGATGCTATAGCGGGAGGGTGGGAAGCTGAGCAGTTCTTC
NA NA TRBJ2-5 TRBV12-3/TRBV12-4 CASSLRGEGETQYF TGTGCCAGCAGTTTACGAGGGGAAGGAGAGACCCAGTACTTC
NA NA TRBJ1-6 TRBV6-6 CASSTGQYNSPLHF TGTGCCAGCAGCACAGGACAGTATAATTCACCCCTCCACTTT
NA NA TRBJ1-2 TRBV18 CASSPETEINYGYTF TGTGCCAGCTCACCAGAGACGGAGATTAACTATGGCTACACCTTC
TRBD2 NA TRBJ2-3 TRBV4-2 CASSQEVVAGVGDTQYF TGTGCCAGCAGCCAAGAGGTAGTAGCGGGAGTCGGCGATACGCAGTATTTT
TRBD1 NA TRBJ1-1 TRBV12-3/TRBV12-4 CASTPRTGIAEAFF TGTGCCAGCACCCCCCGGACAGGGATCGCTGAAGCTTTCTTT
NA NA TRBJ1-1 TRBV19 CASGGWNTEAFF TGTGCCAGTGGAGGATGGAACACTGAAGCTTTCTTT